This T cell receptor beta chain comes out of a study of cytomegalovirus exposure and HLA in healthy donors. The PCR made use of 60 Vbeta and 13 Jbeta primers. The data were produced by immunoSEQ multiplex PCR, yet TCRdb's version contains in-frame clones alone and is incomplete. The data show 200,000 or so clones, 76% seen once. Worth noting for this clone: Distinct nucleotide sequences in the sample also encode this CDR3.

V was shortened by 0 bases and J by 8 bases, with 9 bases between the two germline ends. CDR1 and CDR2 (germline): SGDLS, YYNGEE. This CDR3 spans 13 amino acids. The chain uses TRBV9 and TRBJ2-1; maybe TRBD2 (5 bases). This receptor was identified in a man between 18 and 35 years old in good health and CMV-seronegative. The sample consisted of PBMCs. This CDR3 is CASSVGPGDEQFF. DNA for the CDR3: TGTGCCAGCAGCGTAGGGCCCGGGGATGAGCAGTTCTTC.